A single sample gave rise to the 15 T cell receptor beta chains below, sequenced in a study of control samples from healthy donors and cancer patients. Sequenced by immunoSEQ multiplex PCR; TCRdb stores in-frame clones only, minus some. Of about 94,000 clones detected, 90% appear once; the ten largest clones hold about 4%. Sequencing was performed on blood. The receptor set was obtained from a woman between 18 and 29 years old in good health.

This chain uses TRBV27 with TRBJ1-5; 10 bases fit TRBD1. V lost 9 bases, J lost 4 bases, and 15 bases stayed unmatched. This CDR3 has 17 amino acids. Germline assignment: CDR1 MNHEY and CDR2 SMNVEV (reference sequence). CDR3 protein: CASFPLGTGVENQPQHF. The CDR3 DNA is TGTGCCAGTTTCCCGCTAGGGACAGGGGTAGAAAATCAGCCCCAGCATTTT.

With regard to this clone: Its ends do not fully match the called genes, so a read error is possible. This chain joins TRBV5-1 and TRBJ1-1, with a possible D match to TRBD1 (5 bases). Germline V gene lookup returns CDR1 SGHRS and CDR2 YFSETQ. The CDR3 is 14 residues long. The CDR3 DNA sequence: TGCGCCCGCAGCGACGGGGGGATGAACACTGAAGCTTTCTTT. Residues: CARSDGGMNTEAFF.

The chain recombines TRBV11-2 with TRBJ1-1; D is uncertain. The V gene lost 7 bases and the J gene lost 1 base, with 16 bases spanning the gap. Germline loops: CDR1 SGHAT, CDR2 FQNNGV. The CDR3 has 15 residues. CDR3 in amino acids: CASTKTRQPNTEAFF. The CDR3, as DNA: TGTGCCAGCACCAAAACGCGGCAGCCGAACACTGAAGCTTTCTTT.

V and J are TRBV6-5 and TRBJ1-4; D might be TRBD1 (5 bases). This CDR3 has 14 amino acids. Germline V gene sequence: CDR1 MNHEY, CDR2 SVGAGI. Trimming cost V 5 bases and J 8 bases, with 15 bases left between them. The CDR3 nucleotides read TGTGCCAGCAGTCTCGCGGGGCGCTCCGAAAAACTGTTTTTT. It is translated as CASSLAGRSEKLFF.

The chain has TRBV2 and TRBJ1-1; possibly TRBD1 for D (6 bases). This CDR3 region has 15 residues. Per germline, CDR1 SNHLY and CDR2 FYNNEI. The V end was cut by 7 bases, the J end by 2 bases, with 17 bases between. CDR3 protein: CASITEGGENTEAFF. CDR3 in DNA: TGTGCCAGCATCACCGAAGGGGGGGAAAACACTGAAGCTTTCTTT.

The chain carries TRBV9 and TRBJ1-6; D gene ambiguous. The V end was cut by 3 bases, the J end by 10 bases, with 8 bases between. Germline V gene sequence: CDR1 SGDLS, CDR2 YYNGEE. This CDR3 has 12 residues. For the CDR3, the DNA is TGTGCCAGCAGCGCGGGTAGGTCACCCCTCCACTTT. Translation: CASSAGRSPLHF.

The rearrangement joins TRBV19 to TRBJ2-1; 9 bases match TRBD2. The trim removed 3 bases at V and 4 bases at J, leaving 10 bases unmatched. Germline loops: CDR1 LNHDA, CDR2 SQIVND (reference sequence). The CDR3 has 17 amino acids. This CDR3 is CASSIGSTSGLYNEQFF. In DNA form, the CDR3 reads TGTGCCAGTAGTATCGGATCGACTAGCGGACTATACAATGAGCAGTTCTTC.

J is TRBJ2-7 and V is TRBV9; 10 bases fit TRBD2. This CDR3 comprises 15 residues. V was pared by 4 bases and J by 0 bases, with 4 bases of the junction left unmatched. CDR1 is SGDLS, CDR2 YYNGEE, per germline. DNA of the CDR3: TGTGCCAGCAGCTCGGGACTAGCGAGCTCCTACGAGCAGTACTTC. This codes for CASSSGLASSYEQYF.

This chain uses TRBV29-1 with TRBJ1-2; no clear D. CDR3 length equals 9 residues. Germline V CDR1 and CDR2: SQVTM, ANQGSEA. V was clipped by 6 bases and J by 4 bases, with 3 bases between them. The CDR3 here is CSVSYGYTF. The CDR3 nucleotides are TGCAGCGTCAGCTATGGCTACACCTTC.

The rearrangement uses TRBV28 and TRBJ1-2; the D gene is possibly TRBD1 (5 bases). This CDR3 spans 11 amino acids. Germline CDR1 MDHEN, CDR2 SYDVKM. With 10 bases removed from V and 4 bases from J, the gap between germline ends came to 10 bases. The CDR3 DNA reads as TGTGCCACCGGGACCTTCTATGGCTACACCTTC. Amino acid sequence: CATGTFYGYTF.

This rearrangement joins TRBV11-2 to TRBJ2-5; D may match TRBD1 or TRBD2 (5 bases each). The CDR3 runs 14 residues. In germline, CDR1 is SGHAT, CDR2 FQNNGV. The V gene lost 5 bases and the J gene lost 2 bases, with 12 bases spanning the gap. For the CDR3, the DNA is TGTGCCAGCAGCATGGGGTGGGGGCAAGAGACCCAGTACTTC. Translated, it gives CASSMGWGQETQYF.

Details on this clone: This same CDR3 is encoded by further DNA sequences in the sample. The chain recombines TRBV19 with TRBJ1-5, with D perhaps matching TRBD1 (5 bases). CDR1 is LNHDA, CDR2 SQIVND, per germline (reference sequence). Trimming shortened V by 3 bases and J by 7 bases, and 10 bases separated the two germline ends. This CDR3 region has 13 residues. The CDR3 spells CASSIGAGQPQHF. For the CDR3, the DNA is TGTGCCAGTAGTATCGGGGCAGGACAGCCCCAGCATTTT.

The chain recombines TRBV10-1 with TRBJ2-7, with 9 bases fitting TRBD1. This CDR3 is 15 amino acids long. Per the germline V gene, CDR1 is WNHNN and CDR2 is SYGVQD (reference sequence). Trimming at V came to 3 bases and at J to 0 bases, leaving 3 bases not matched to a gene. The CDR3 DNA follows: TGCGCCAGCAGTGATGGGACAGGGAGCTCCTACGAGCAGTACTTC. Translated: CASSDGTGSSYEQYF.

The chain has TRBV2 and TRBJ1-2; D might be TRBD1 (6 bases). CDR1 and CDR2 from the germline V gene are SNHLY and FYNNEI. Trimming shortened V by 5 bases and J by 0 bases, and 7 bases separated the two germline ends. This CDR3 spans 13 amino acids. CDR3 region: CASSRQANYGYTF. CDR3 nucleotide sequence: TGTGCCAGCAGTAGACAGGCTAACTATGGCTACACCTTC.

V usage is TRBV5-1 and J usage is TRBJ1-5, with 8 bases fitting TRBD1. Germline lookup yields CDR1 SGHRS and CDR2 YFSETQ. With 6 bases clipped from V and 1 base from J, the junction kept 6 bases outside the gene matches. The CDR3 has 15 amino acids. The CDR3 DNA sequence: TGCGCCAGCACGGACAGGGTAGGAAGCAATCAGCCCCAGCATTTT. It specifies CASTDRVGSNQPQHF.